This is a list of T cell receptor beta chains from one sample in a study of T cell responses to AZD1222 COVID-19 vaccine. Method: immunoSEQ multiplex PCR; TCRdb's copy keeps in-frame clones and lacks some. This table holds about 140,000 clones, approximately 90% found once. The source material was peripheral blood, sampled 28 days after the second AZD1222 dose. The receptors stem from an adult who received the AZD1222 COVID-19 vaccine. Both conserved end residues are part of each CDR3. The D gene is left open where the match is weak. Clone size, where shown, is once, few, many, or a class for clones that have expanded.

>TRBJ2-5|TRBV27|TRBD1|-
CASSLFPPPRTGEETQYF
TGTGCCAGCAGTTTATTCCCTCCCCCTAGGACAGGGGAAGAGACCCAGTACTTC
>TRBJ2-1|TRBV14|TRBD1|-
CASSQDWDRGFTIEQFF
TGTGCCAGCAGCCAAGACTGGGACAGGGGATTTACAATTGAGCAGTTCTTC
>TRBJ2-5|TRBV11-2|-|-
CASSLMRETQYF
TGTGCCAGCAGCTTAATGCGGGAGACCCAGTACTTC
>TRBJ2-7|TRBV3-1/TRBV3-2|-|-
CASSRGREQYF
TGTGCCAGCAGCCGAGGACGGGAGCAGTACTTC
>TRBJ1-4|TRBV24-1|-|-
CATSDLVRATNEKLFF
TGTGCCACCAGTGATTTGGTCAGGGCAACTAATGAAAAACTGTTTTTT
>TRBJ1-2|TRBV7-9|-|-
CASSRSGPPNYGYTF
TGTGCCAGCAGCCGCTCCGGACCCCCTAACTATGGCTACACCTTC
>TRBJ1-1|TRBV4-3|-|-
CASSHEGRRTEAFF
TGCGCCAGCAGCCATGAAGGGAGGAGGACTGAAGCTTTCTTT
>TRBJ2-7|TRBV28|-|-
CASRNYYEQYF
TGTGCCAGCAGAAACTACTACGAGCAGTACTTC
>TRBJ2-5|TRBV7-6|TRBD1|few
CASSDTGTAVRETQYF
TGTGCCAGCAGCGACACAGGGACAGCAGTCAGAGAGACCCAGTACTTC
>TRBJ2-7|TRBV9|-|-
CASNPDGSPGVYEQYF
TGTGCCAGCAACCCAGATGGGTCCCCGGGGGTCTACGAGCAGTACTTC